This TCR beta chain was obtained from a study of T cell repertoires in cytomegalovirus infection. Study-wide background: CMV epitopes in the study were HLA-C-restricted (recently identified) and HLA-B-restricted (well studied). Evidence of both CMV infection and a matching HLA type came from public TCR beta signatures. Broader study findings: There were carriers of CMV plus the relevant HLA, and cumulative public TCR beta family frequency identified them. In two of eight donors, the top clonotype was HLA-C-restricted CMV-specific.

Germline CDR1 reads SGHTA; CDR2 reads FQGNSA. Trimming stripped 1 base from V and 5 bases from J, with 12 bases between. This CDR3 region has 14 residues. TCRdb re-analysed the reads in MiXCR, keeping a single row per CDR3 protein. This table holds about 160,000 distinct CDR3 sequences, about 20% found once. Regarding this clonotype: Antigen unknown.

The specimen comprised CD8+ T cells from cultured PBMCs, sampled from culture after CMV antigen stimulation. V and J are TRBV7-2 and TRBJ2-7, with D possibly TRBD1 on 5 matching bases. The receptor comes from a human donor in good health (CMV status not recorded). Some clones in this sample may be carry-over from other donors' samples. CDR3 in amino acids: CASSLDRQSHEQYF. As DNA, the CDR3 is TGTGCCAGCAGCTTAGATCGACAGTCTCACGAGCAGTACTTC.